This TCR beta chain was sequenced for a study of chemoradiotherapy in HPV16-positive cancers. For this clone: Its specificity is not known.

Study conclusions and caveats: Non-HPV-specific T cells did not expand in tumors during treatment, whereas candidate HPV-specific clones and E7-related motifs did.

TCRdb keeps only in-frame clones here, not all; method: immunoSEQ multiplex PCR. Of under 6,500 clones detected, more than 65% appear once; the ten largest clones hold about 17%. This CDR3 contains 14 residues. CDR1 MNHNS and CDR2 SASEGT come from the germline V gene. J gave up 5 bases and V 5 bases, and 4 bases lay outside the gene matches. The chain employs TRBV6-1 and TRBJ2-1; 9 bases match TRBD2. The TCR was taken from a human donor with HPV-associated anogenital cancer. The sequences come from tumor tissue, collected from a patient who underwent chemoradiotherapy. The CDR3 loop reads CASSRTSDHNEQFF. The CDR3 nucleotides are TGTGCCAGCAGTCGGACTAGCGACCACAATGAGCAGTTCTTC.